The 13 T cell receptor beta chains below all came from one sample that was sequenced in a study of blood T cells in healthy people across ages. Alongside a J-beta primer mix, a sample-barcoded 5' primer served in a second PCR lasting about 7 to 12 cycles. TCRdb called the 5' RACE reads again in MiXCR, with one record for every CDR3 protein. The data show hundreds of thousands of distinct CDR3 sequences, roughly 43% seen once. The specimen was blood. Receptor source: a man older than 75 in good health.

The chain has TRBV28 and TRBJ2-4; D gene unclear. CDR3 length: 11 residues. CDR1 is MDHEN and CDR2 is SYDVKM in the germline V gene. V lost 1 base to trimming and J lost 8 bases, with 3 bases between them. The CDR3 reads CASSLYDIQYF. CDR3 nucleotides: TGTGCCAGCAGTTTATATGACATTCAGTACTTC.

This clonotype was found a few times. This chain connects TRBV7-2 to TRBJ2-5, with 8 bases fitting TRBD1. The CDR3 extends over 14 amino acids. The germline V gene encodes CDR1 SGHTA and CDR2 FQGNSA. V lost 5 bases and J lost 3; bases outside the gene matches: 5. This CDR3 reads CASSPTGAEETQYF. In DNA, the CDR3 is TGTGCCAGCAGCCCGACAGGGGCAGAAGAGACCCAGTACTTC.

The genes are TRBV4-3 and TRBJ2-3; D may be TRBD2 (6 bases). The CDR3 length is 20 residues. Germline V gene data show CDR1 as LGHNA and CDR2 as YSLEER. V lost 0 bases to trimming and J lost 1 base, with 23 bases between them. CDR3 protein: CASSQDLSAGSSPRTDTQYF. The CDR3 bases are TGCGCCAGCAGCCAAGATCTTTCGGCGGGGTCTAGCCCTCGCACAGATACGCAGTATTTT.

The rearrangement links TRBV6-5 to TRBJ2-3, with TRBD2 matching 14 bases. Looked up from germline, CDR1 is MNHEY and CDR2 is SVGAGI. The trim removed 2 bases at V and 4 bases at J, leaving 5 bases unmatched. The CDR3 runs 17 residues. The CDR3 bases are TGTGCCAGCAGTTACGCCCGACTAGCGGGGGGGCCAGATACGCAGTATTTT. Amino acid sequence: CASSYARLAGGPDTQYF.

This clonotype was detected a few times. The chain uses TRBV4-3 and TRBJ2-7; D gene ambiguous. The ends were cut back, 1 base at V and 4 bases at J, with 11 bases in the middle. The germline V gene has CDR1 LGHNA and CDR2 YSLEER. The CDR3 runs to 14 residues. In DNA, the CDR3 is TGCGCCAGCAGCCAAGCGGTCCTTGGGTACGAGCAGTACTTC. Translation: CASSQAVLGYEQYF.

This clonotype was counted a few times. This chain uses TRBV6-5 with TRBJ2-4; D uncertain. The CDR3 totals 13 residues. Germline V CDR1 and CDR2: MNHEY, SVGAGI. Trimming removed 5 bases at V and 13 bases at J, with 18 bases between. CDR3 in DNA: TGTGCCAGCAGTCCAGATAAACAAGAGGAGCAGTACTTC. Its protein product is CASSPDKQEEQYF.

The rearrangement joins TRBV2 to TRBJ1-4; 7 bases are shared with TRBD1. With 6 bases clipped from V and 8 bases from J, the junction kept 3 bases outside the gene matches. The CDR3 length is 12 residues. Germline-derived CDR1 and CDR2 are SNHLY and FYNNEI. The CDR3 is CASRKQGEKLFF. The CDR3 coding sequence is TGTGCCAGCAGGAAACAGGGGGAAAAACTGTTTTTT. Full variable domain (rest looked up from reference TRBV2 and TRBJ1-4): EPEVTQTPSHQVTQMGQEVILRCVPISNHLYFYWYRQILGQKVEFLVSFYNNEISEKSEIFDDQFSVERPDGSNFTLKIRSTKLEDSAMYFCASRKQGEKLFFGSGTQLSVL.

This clonotype turned up a few times. The chain couples TRBV24-1 to TRBJ2-1, with 7 nucleotides matching TRBD1. V gave up 5 bases and J gave up 2 bases; unmatched junction bases: 5. The CDR3 runs 15 residues. Germline CDR1 reads KGHDR; CDR2 reads SFDVKD. The CDR3 nucleotides read TGTGCCACCAGTGCAGGCCAGGGGGCCTACAATGAGCAGTTCTTC. Protein sequence: CATSAGQGAYNEQFF.

This clonotype was counted a few times. The CDR3: CASSIVPRTLETQYF. CDR3 nucleotides: TGTGCCAGCAGTATAGTTCCCAGGACACTCGAGACCCAGTACTTC. The rearrangement joins TRBV7-2 to TRBJ2-5, with D possibly being TRBD1 (5 bases). The length of the CDR3 is 15 residues. CDR1 is SGHTA and CDR2 is FQGNSA in the germline V gene. Trimming stripped 6 bases from V and 5 bases from J, with 19 bases between.

The chain employs TRBV12-5 and TRBJ2-4, with no clear D. V lost 1 base and J lost 6, with 10 bases in between. Per the germline V gene, CDR1 is LGHNT and CDR2 is FRNRAP. This CDR3 contains 14 residues. The chain's CDR3 is CASGLGGSPNIQYF. DNA of the CDR3: TGTGCTAGTGGTTTGGGAGGCTCACCAAACATTCAGTACTTC.

The chain links TRBV18 to TRBJ1-4, with 7 bases fitting TRBD1. With 4 bases clipped from V and 5 bases from J, the junction kept 4 bases outside the gene matches. This CDR3 spans 14 amino acids. CDR1 KGHSH and CDR2 LQKENI come from the germline V gene. CDR3 amino acids: CASSRDRPNEKLFF. As DNA, the CDR3 is TGTGCCAGCTCACGGGACAGACCCAATGAAAAACTGTTTTTT.

This rearrangement joins TRBV7-2 to TRBJ2-7, with D unclear. CDR3 length equals 13 residues. The germline gives CDR1 SGHTA, CDR2 FQGNSA. Trimming took off 5 bases at V and 3 bases at J, with 11 bases between the two ends. CDR3 region: CASSPDGYYEQYF. As DNA, the CDR3 is TGTGCCAGCAGCCCCGACGGATACTACGAGCAGTACTTC.

This clonotype was seen repeatedly, ten times or more. The rearrangement uses TRBV5-5 and TRBJ2-1, with D possibly TRBD2 on 5 matching bases. V lost 1 base and J lost 7, with 9 bases in between. In germline, CDR1 is SGHKS, CDR2 YYEKEE (reference sequence). The CDR3 contains 13 residues. Written as DNA, the CDR3 is TGTGCCAGCAGCTTGTACCCGGGGAATGAGCAGTTCTTC. This codes for CASSLYPGNEQFF.